Below, 18 T cell receptor beta chains from the same sample are listed, as sequenced in a study of T cell responses to AZD1222 COVID-19 vaccine. Using immunoSEQ multiplex PCR, the repertoire was profiled, and TCRdb retains in-frame clones only, with some absent. This repertoire shows about 99,000 clones, about 85% found once; its top ten account for around 3.1%. The sequences come from peripheral blood, collected on day 0 of AZD1222 vaccination. The receptors here all came from an adult in good health.

The V and J genes are TRBV28 and TRBJ1-6; maybe TRBD1 (5 bases). The V end was cut by 6 bases, the J end by 10 bases, with 22 bases between. The CDR3 consists of 16 residues. Germline CDR1 reads MDHEN; CDR2 reads SYDVKM. CDR3 loop: CASRGGTVQAGSPLHF. CDR3 coding DNA: TGTGCCAGCAGGGGTGGGACGGTCCAGGCGGGATCACCCCTCCACTTT.

The chain couples TRBV29-1 to TRBJ1-2; perhaps TRBD1 as D (6 bases). From germline, CDR1 is SQVTM and CDR2 ANQGSEA. The length of the CDR3 is 13 residues. V lost 6 bases, J lost 4 bases, and 15 bases lay in between. CDR3 in DNA: TGCAGCGTCGAGGGGAGGGGGGTCTATGGCTACACCTTC. Translated: CSVEGRGVYGYTF.

V is TRBV14 and J is TRBJ2-1, with 13 bases lining up with TRBD2. V shed 0 bases and J 6 bases; nucleotides not matched to a gene: 14. The CDR3 extends over 20 amino acids. Germline lookup yields CDR1 SGHDN and CDR2 FVKESK. This chain's CDR3 is CASSQDFGLAGVSLSNEQFF. The CDR3 nucleotides are TGTGCCAGCAGCCAAGATTTTGGACTAGCGGGAGTAAGTCTTTCCAATGAGCAGTTCTTC.

This clone occurred a few times. The J gene is TRBJ2-1, the V gene TRBV6-6, with 7 positions matching TRBD2. There are 12 residues in the CDR3. Germline loops: CDR1 MNHNY, CDR2 SVGAGI (reference sequence). Trimming at V came to 6 bases and at J to 10 bases, leaving 6 bases not matched to a gene. Written as DNA, the CDR3 is TGTGCCAGCAGGCACGAGGGACTAGAGCAGTTCTTC. It codes for CASRHEGLEQFF.

The V gene is TRBV24-1, the J gene TRBJ1-1, with TRBD1 matching over 10 bases. The CDR3 spans 18 residues. Unmatched junction bases numbered 11, after V lost 4 bases and J lost 1 base. CDR1 is KGHDR and CDR2 is SFDVKD in the germline V gene. The CDR3 spells CATSESDRGQGRNTEAFF. The CDR3 nucleotides read TGTGCCACCAGTGAATCCGACAGGGGGCAGGGTCGGAACACTGAAGCTTTCTTT.

The chain has TRBV7-3 and TRBJ2-1; 7 bases are a match to TRBD2. J was trimmed by 8 bases and V by 2 bases; bases with no gene match: 18. CDR3 length: 18 residues. The germline V gene has CDR1 SGHTA and CDR2 FQGTGA. Here the CDR3 DNA reads TGTGCCAGCAGCTTAGTTGGACTAGGGAGGTCCGAAAGGGATGAGCAGTTCTTC. Its protein product is CASSLVGLGRSERDEQFF. The full variable domain, its missing parts supplied by reference TRBV7-3 and TRBJ2-1, is GAGVSQTPSNKVTEKGKYVELRCDPISGHTALYWYRQSLGQGPEFLIYFQGTGAADDSGLPNDRFFAVRPEGSVSTLKIQRTERGDSAVYLCASSLVGLGRSERDEQFFGPGTRLTVL.

This chain uses TRBV4-2 with TRBJ2-5; 9 bases fit TRBD2. The V and J ends lost 7 bases and 3 bases, in that order; junction bases with no gene match: 6. This CDR3 region has 14 residues. CDR1 and CDR2 from the germline V gene are LGHNA and YNFKEQ. CDR3 DNA sequence: TGTGCCAGCACCGCGACTAGCGGAAAAGAGACCCAGTACTTC. Translating it yields CASTATSGKETQYF.

The rearrangement joins TRBV9 to TRBJ1-2; 10 nucleotides align to TRBD1. This CDR3 comprises 15 residues. Germline-derived CDR1 and CDR2 are SGDLS and YYNGEE. After removal of 3 bases from V and 4 bases from J, the junction contained 6 bases not matched to a gene. For the CDR3, the DNA is TGTGCCAGCAGCGCTACCGGGACAGGGGTCTATGGCTACACCTTC. Translation gives CASSATGTGVYGYTF. Complete variable domain (other parts from reference TRBV9 and TRBJ1-2): DSGVTQTPKHLITATGQRVTLRCSPRSGDLSVYWYQQSLDQGLQFLIQYYNGEERAKGNILERFSAQQFPDLHSELNLSSLELGDSALYFCASSATGTGVYGYTFGSGTRLTVV.

The chain combines TRBV18 with TRBJ2-7; 9 bases line up with TRBD1. Per the germline V gene, CDR1 is KGHSH and CDR2 is LQKENI. This CDR3 has 14 amino acids. V dropped 6 bases and J dropped 1; count of bases not matched to a gene: 4. CDR3 sequence reads: CASSTGTGSYEQYF. The CDR3 coding sequence is TGTGCCAGCTCTACCGGGACAGGGTCCTACGAGCAGTACTTC.

The V call is TRBV4-1, the J call TRBJ2-7; the match to TRBD2 covers 7 bases. The trim removed 1 base at V and 2 bases at J, leaving 17 bases unmatched. Germline loops: CDR1 MGHRA, CDR2 YSYEKL. The CDR3 has 19 amino acids. This CDR3 reads CASSQVRSRGGLVPYEQYF. The CDR3 DNA reads TGCGCCAGCAGCCAAGTGCGATCTCGGGGTGGACTAGTCCCCTACGAGCAGTACTTC.

The chain joins TRBV12-5 to TRBJ1-1; possible D gene TRBD1, 5 bases. The germline CDR1 and CDR2 sequences are LGHNT and FRNRAP. With 5 bases removed from V and 9 bases from J, the gap between germline ends came to 22 bases. CDR3 length equals 15 residues. CDR3 DNA: TGTGCTAGTGGTCCGACACCCGGGACCGTGGGAAAAGCTTTCTTT. It is translated as CASGPTPGTVGKAFF.

With regard to this clone: Compared with germline, one end of the junction differs, possibly owing to a read error. V gene TRBV5-1 combines with J gene TRBJ1-2; 12 bases line up with TRBD1. The germline CDR1 and CDR2 sequences are SGHRS and YFSETQ. This CDR3 has 16 amino acids. The CDR3 is CASSIPGQGAFTGYTF. For the CDR3, the DNA is TGTGCCAGCAGCATCCCGGGACAGGGGGCTTTTACTGGCTACACCTTC. The full variable domain, with the rest looked up from reference TRBV5-1 and TRBJ1-2, is KAGVTQTPRYLIKTRGQQVTLSCSPISGHRSVSWYQQTPGQGLQFLFEYFSETQRNKGNFPGRFSGRQFSNSRSEMNVSTLELGDSALYLCASSIPGQGAFTGYTFGSGTRLTVV.

V is TRBV3-1 (or the pseudogene TRBV3-2) and J is TRBJ2-6, with 7 bases that match TRBD1. CDR3 length: 16 amino acids. Germline V lookup: CDR1 LGHDT, CDR2 YNNKEL (reference sequence). V dropped 4 bases and J dropped 0; count of bases not matched to a gene: 3. The CDR3 protein is CASSPHRGSGANVLTF. The DNA for the CDR3 is TGTGCCAGCAGCCCCCACAGGGGCTCTGGGGCCAACGTCCTGACTTTC.

This clone was counted once. The chain uses TRBV5-1 and TRBJ2-7; TRBD1 matches at 7 bases. The ends lost 0 bases at V and 2 bases at J; junction bases unmatched: 2. This CDR3 has 14 residues. CDR1 SGHRS and CDR2 YFSETQ come from the germline V gene. The CDR3 sequence: CASSLGQGAYEQYF. In DNA form, the CDR3 reads TGCGCCAGCAGCTTGGGACAGGGCGCCTACGAGCAGTACTTC.

V gene TRBV29-1 combines with J gene TRBJ2-5, with D tentatively TRBD2 (5 bases). The germline gives CDR1 SQVTM, CDR2 ANQGSEA. V was pared by 2 bases and J by 1 base, with 17 bases between. This CDR3 is built from 16 residues. CDR3 amino acids: CSVELFGDSPQETQYF. In DNA, the CDR3 is TGCAGCGTTGAACTGTTCGGGGATAGCCCCCAAGAGACCCAGTACTTC.

The V call is TRBV6-2 or TRBV6-3, the J call TRBJ1-2; no clear D. V was cut by 6 bases and J by 0 bases, with 17 bases left in between. CDR1 is MNHEY, CDR2 SVGEGT, per germline. The CDR3 has 16 residues. In nucleotides, the CDR3 is TGTGCCAGCAGCGACGGGCAGGCGATATCTAACTATGGCTACACCTTC. Translation: CASSDGQAISNYGYTF.

The chain uses TRBV27 and TRBJ1-6; 9 positions match TRBD1. This CDR3 spans 16 amino acids. V dropped 4 bases and J dropped 5; count of bases not matched to a gene: 6. The germline CDR1 and CDR2 sequences are MNHEY and SMNVEV (reference sequence). The CDR3 nucleotides are TGTGCCAGCAGTTCGGGACAGGGAGGCCATAATTCACCCCTCCACTTT. Translating gives CASSSGQGGHNSPLHF.

This chain joins TRBV11-2 and TRBJ2-1; no reliable D call. The CDR3 is 16 amino acids. CDR1 and CDR2 from the germline V gene are SGHAT and FQNNGV. V dropped 4 bases and J dropped 0 bases, with 13 bases sitting between them. The CDR3 spells CASSSIAPSSYNEQFF. The DNA of the CDR3 is TGTGCCAGCAGCTCCATAGCCCCCAGCTCCTACAATGAGCAGTTCTTC. Using reference TRBV11-2 and TRBJ2-1 for the parts outside the CDR3, the full variable domain is EAGVAQSPRYKIIEKRQSVAFWCNPISGHATLYWYQQILGQGPKLLIQFQNNGVVDDSQLPKDRFSAERLKGVDSTLKIQPAKLEDSAVYLCASSSIAPSSYNEQFFGPGTRLTVL.